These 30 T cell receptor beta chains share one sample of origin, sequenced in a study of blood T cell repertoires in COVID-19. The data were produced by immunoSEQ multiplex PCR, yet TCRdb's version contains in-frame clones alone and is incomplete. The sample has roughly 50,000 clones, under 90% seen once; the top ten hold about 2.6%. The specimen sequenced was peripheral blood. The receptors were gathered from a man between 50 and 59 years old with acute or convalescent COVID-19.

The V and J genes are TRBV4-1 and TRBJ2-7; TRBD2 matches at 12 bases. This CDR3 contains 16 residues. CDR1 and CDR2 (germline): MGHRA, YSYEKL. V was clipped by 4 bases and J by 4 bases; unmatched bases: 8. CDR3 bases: TGCGCCAGCAGCCTAAGTGTCCTAGCGGGGGGGTACGAGCAGTACTTC. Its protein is CASSLSVLAGGYEQYF.

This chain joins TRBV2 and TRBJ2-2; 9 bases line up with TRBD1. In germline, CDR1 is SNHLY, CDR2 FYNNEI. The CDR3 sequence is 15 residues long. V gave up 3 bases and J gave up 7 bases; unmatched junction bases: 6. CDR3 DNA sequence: TGTGCCAGCAGTGAGAGACAGGGGGGAAGCGGGGAGCTGTTTTTT. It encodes CASSERQGGSGELFF.

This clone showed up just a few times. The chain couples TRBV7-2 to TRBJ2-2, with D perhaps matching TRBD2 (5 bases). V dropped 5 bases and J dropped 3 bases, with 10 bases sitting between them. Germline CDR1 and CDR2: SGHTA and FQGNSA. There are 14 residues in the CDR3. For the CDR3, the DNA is TGTGCCAGCAGCCCAGACTATTACACCGGGGAGCTGTTTTTT. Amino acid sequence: CASSPDYYTGELFF. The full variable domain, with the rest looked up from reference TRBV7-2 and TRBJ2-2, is GAGVSQSPSNKVTEKGKDVELRCDPISGHTALYWYRQSLGQGLEFLIYFQGNSAPDKSGLPSDRFSAERTGGSVSTLTIQRTQQEDSAVYLCASSPDYYTGELFFGEGSRLTVL.

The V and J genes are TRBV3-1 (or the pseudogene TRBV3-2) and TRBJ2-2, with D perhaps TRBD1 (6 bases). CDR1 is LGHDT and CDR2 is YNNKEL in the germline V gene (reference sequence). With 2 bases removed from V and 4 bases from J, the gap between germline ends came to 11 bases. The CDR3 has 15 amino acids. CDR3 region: CASSQLDSFTGELFF. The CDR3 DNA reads TGTGCCAGCAGCCAACTGGACAGCTTCACCGGGGAGCTGTTTTTT.

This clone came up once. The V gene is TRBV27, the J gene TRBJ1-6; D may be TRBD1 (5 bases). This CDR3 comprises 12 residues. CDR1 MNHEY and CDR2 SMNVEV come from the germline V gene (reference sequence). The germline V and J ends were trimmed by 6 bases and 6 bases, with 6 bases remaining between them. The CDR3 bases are TGTGCCAGCAGGCAGGGTAATTCACCCCTCCACTTT. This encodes CASRQGNSPLHF.

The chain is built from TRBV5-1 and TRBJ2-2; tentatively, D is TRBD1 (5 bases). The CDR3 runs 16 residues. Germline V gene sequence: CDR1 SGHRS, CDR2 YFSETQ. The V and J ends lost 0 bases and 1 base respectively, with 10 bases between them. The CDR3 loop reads CASSLVGALNTGELFF. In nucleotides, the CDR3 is TGCGCCAGCAGCTTGGTAGGGGCCCTGAACACCGGGGAGCTGTTTTTT.

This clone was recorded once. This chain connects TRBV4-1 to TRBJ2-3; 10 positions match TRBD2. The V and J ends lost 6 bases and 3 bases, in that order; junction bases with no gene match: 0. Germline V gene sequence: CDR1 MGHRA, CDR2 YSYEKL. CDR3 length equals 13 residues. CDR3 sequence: CASRTSGTDTQYF. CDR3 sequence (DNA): TGCGCCAGCAGGACTAGCGGGACAGATACGCAGTATTTT.

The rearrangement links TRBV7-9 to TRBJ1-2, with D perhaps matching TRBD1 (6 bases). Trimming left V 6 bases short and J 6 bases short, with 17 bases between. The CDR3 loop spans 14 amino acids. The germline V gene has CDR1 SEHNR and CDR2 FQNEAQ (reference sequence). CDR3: CASSPNNRVNGYTF. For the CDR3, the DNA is TGTGCCAGCAGTCCAAATAACAGGGTGAATGGCTACACCTTC.

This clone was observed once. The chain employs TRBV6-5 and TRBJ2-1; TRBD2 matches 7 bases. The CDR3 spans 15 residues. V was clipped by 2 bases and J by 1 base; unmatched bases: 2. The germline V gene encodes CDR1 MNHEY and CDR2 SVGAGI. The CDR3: CASSYRGSSYNEQFF. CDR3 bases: TGTGCCAGCAGTTACCGCGGGAGTTCCTACAATGAGCAGTTCTTC.

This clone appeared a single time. CDR3 DNA sequence: TGTGCCAGCAGCTTAGAAAGCACCTACAATGAGCAGTTCTTC. As protein: CASSLESTYNEQFF. The chain links TRBV7-9 to TRBJ2-1; D is unclear. The CDR3 runs to 14 residues. Germline CDR1 is SEHNR and CDR2 is FQNEAQ (reference sequence). V was shortened by 1 base and J by 2 bases, with 6 bases between the two germline ends.

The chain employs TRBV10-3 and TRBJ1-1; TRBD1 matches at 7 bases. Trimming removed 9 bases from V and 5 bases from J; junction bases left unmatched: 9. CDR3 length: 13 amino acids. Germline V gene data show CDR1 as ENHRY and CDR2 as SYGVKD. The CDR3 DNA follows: TGTGCCATGCGACAGGGTCTGGGAACTGAAGCTTTCTTT. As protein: CAMRQGLGTEAFF.

CDR3 sequence: CASSSPYRGNEQYF. The CDR3 DNA reads as TGTGCCAGCAGCTCACCGTACAGGGGAAACGAGCAGTACTTC. V and J are TRBV5-4 and TRBJ2-7, with 7 nucleotides matching TRBD1. The CDR3 totals 14 residues. The germline V gene has CDR1 SGHNT and CDR2 YYREEE (reference sequence). J lost 5 bases, V lost 3 bases, and 8 bases had no gene match.

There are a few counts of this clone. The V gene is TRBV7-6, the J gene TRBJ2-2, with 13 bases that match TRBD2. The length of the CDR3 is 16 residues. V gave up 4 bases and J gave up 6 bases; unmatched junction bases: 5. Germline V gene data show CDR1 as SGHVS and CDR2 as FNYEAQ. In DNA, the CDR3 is TGTGCCAGCAGCTATACTAGCGGGAGGGCCGCCGGGGAGCTGTTTTTT. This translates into CASSYTSGRAAGELFF.

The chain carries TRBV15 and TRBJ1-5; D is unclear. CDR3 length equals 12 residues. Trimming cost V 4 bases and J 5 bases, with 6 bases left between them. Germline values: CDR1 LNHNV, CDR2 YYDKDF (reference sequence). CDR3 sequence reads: CATSTSYQPQHF. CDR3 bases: TGTGCCACCAGCACTTCTTATCAGCCCCAGCATTTT.

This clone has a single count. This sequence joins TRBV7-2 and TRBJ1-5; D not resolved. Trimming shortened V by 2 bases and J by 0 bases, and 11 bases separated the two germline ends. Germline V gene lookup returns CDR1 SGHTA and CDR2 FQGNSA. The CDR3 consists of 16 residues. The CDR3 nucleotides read TGTGCCAGCAGCTTACGAGACTGGTATAGCAATCAGCCCCAGCATTTT. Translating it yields CASSLRDWYSNQPQHF.

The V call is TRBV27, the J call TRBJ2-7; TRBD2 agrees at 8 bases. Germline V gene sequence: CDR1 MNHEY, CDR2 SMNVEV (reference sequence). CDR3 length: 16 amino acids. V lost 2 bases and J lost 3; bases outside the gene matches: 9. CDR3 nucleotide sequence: TGTGCCAGCAGTTTAAGCATAGCGGGAACGGTCTACGAGCAGTACTTC. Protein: CASSLSIAGTVYEQYF.

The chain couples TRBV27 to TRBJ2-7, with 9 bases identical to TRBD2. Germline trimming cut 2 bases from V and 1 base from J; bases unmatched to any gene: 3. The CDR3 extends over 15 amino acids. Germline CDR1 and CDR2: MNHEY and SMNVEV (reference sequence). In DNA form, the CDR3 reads TGTGCCAGCAGTTTAATAGCGGGGGTTTCCTACGAGCAGTACTTC. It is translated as CASSLIAGVSYEQYF.

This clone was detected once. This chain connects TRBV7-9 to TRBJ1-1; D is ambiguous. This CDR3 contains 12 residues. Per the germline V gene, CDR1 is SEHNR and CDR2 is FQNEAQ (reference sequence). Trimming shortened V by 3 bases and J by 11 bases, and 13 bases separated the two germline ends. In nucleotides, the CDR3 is TGTGCCAGCAGCTTTCAGGACGGAGGTGCTTTCTTT. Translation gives CASSFQDGGAFF.

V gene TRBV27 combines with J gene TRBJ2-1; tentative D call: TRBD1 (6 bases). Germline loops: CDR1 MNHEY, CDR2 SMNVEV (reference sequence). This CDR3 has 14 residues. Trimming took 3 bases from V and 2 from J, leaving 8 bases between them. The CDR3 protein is CASSFGGAYNEQFF. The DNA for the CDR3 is TGTGCCAGCAGTTTTGGGGGCGCCTACAATGAGCAGTTCTTC.

CDR3 in amino acids: CASSGTSGNYYEQFF. CDR3 nucleotides: TGTGCCAGCAGTGGGACTAGCGGGAATTACTATGAGCAGTTCTTC. V usage is TRBV28 and J usage is TRBJ2-1; 13 bases are a match to TRBD2. This CDR3 has 15 residues. V trimming: 5 bases; J trimming: 8 bases; junction bases outside the gene matches: 6. From germline, CDR1 is MDHEN and CDR2 SYDVKM.

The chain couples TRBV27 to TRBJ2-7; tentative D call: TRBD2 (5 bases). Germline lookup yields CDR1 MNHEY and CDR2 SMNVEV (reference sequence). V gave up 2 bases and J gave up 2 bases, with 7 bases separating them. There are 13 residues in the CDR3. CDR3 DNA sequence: TGTGCCAGCAGTTTAACGAGGGCCTACGAGCAGTACTTC. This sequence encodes CASSLTRAYEQYF.

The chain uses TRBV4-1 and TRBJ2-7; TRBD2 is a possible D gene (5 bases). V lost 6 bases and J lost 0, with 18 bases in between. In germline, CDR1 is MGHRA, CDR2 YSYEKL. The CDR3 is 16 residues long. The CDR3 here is CASRSVLTRSSYEQYF. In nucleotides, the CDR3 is TGCGCCAGCAGGTCCGTGTTAACTAGGAGCTCCTACGAGCAGTACTTC.

The CDR3 spells CASLGLRSNYGYTF. CDR3 in DNA: TGTGCCAGCCTTGGGCTTCGAAGTAACTATGGCTACACCTTC. This chain joins TRBV2 and TRBJ1-2; D remains ambiguous. Trimming took 8 bases from V and 1 from J, leaving 14 bases between them. This CDR3 region has 14 residues. The V gene's germline CDR1 is SNHLY and CDR2 FYNNEI.

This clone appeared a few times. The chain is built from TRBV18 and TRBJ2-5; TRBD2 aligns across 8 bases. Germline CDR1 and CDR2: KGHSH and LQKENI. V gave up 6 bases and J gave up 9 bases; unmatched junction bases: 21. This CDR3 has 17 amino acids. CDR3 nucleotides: TGTGCCAGCTCTTCCGGGTCCGGGACTAGTTTTGGAGGCTCCCAGTACTTC. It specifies CASSSGSGTSFGGSQYF.

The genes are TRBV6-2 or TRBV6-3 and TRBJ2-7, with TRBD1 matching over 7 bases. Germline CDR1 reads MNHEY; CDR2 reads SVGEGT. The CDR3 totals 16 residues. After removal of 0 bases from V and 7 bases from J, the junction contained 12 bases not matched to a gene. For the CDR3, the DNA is TGTGCCAGCAGTTACTCTACGAGGACAGGCTCGAGGGAGCAGTACTTC. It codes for CASSYSTRTGSREQYF.

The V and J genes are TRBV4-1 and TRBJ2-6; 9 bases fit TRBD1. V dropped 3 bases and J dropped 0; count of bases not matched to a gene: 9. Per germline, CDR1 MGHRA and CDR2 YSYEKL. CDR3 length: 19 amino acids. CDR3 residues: CASSQGKTGGNSGANVLTF. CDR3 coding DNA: TGCGCCAGCAGCCAGGGCAAGACAGGGGGTAACTCTGGGGCCAACGTCCTGACTTTC.

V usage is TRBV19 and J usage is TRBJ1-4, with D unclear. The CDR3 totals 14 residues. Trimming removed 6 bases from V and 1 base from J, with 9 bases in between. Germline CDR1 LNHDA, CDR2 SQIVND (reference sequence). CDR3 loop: CASSLPGTNEKLFF. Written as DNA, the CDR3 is TGTGCCAGTAGCCTCCCGGGAACTAATGAAAAACTGTTTTTT. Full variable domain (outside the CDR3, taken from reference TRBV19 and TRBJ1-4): DGGITQSPKYLFRKEGQNVTLSCEQNLNHDAMYWYRQDPGQGLRLIYYSQIVNDFQKGDIAEGYSVSREKKESFPLTVTSAQKNPTAFYLCASSLPGTNEKLFFGSGTQLSVL.

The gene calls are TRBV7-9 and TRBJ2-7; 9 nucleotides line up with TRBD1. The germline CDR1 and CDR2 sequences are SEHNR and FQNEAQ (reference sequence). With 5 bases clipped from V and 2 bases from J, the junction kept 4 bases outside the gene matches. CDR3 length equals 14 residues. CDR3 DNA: TGTGCCAGCAGCCCCGGGACAGGGACCTACGAGCAGTACTTC. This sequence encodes CASSPGTGTYEQYF.

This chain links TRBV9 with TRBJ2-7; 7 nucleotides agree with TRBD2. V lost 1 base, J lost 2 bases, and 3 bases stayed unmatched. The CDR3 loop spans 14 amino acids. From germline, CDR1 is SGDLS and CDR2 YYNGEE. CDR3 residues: CASSVSGGPYEQYF. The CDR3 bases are TGTGCCAGCAGCGTATCGGGGGGACCCTACGAGCAGTACTTC.

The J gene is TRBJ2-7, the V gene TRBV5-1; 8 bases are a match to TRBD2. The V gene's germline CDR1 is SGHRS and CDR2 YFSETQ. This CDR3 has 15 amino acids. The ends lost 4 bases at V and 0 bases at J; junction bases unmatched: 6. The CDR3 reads CASSPRGGSSYEQYF. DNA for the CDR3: TGCGCCAGCAGCCCACGGGGGGGAAGCTCCTACGAGCAGTACTTC.